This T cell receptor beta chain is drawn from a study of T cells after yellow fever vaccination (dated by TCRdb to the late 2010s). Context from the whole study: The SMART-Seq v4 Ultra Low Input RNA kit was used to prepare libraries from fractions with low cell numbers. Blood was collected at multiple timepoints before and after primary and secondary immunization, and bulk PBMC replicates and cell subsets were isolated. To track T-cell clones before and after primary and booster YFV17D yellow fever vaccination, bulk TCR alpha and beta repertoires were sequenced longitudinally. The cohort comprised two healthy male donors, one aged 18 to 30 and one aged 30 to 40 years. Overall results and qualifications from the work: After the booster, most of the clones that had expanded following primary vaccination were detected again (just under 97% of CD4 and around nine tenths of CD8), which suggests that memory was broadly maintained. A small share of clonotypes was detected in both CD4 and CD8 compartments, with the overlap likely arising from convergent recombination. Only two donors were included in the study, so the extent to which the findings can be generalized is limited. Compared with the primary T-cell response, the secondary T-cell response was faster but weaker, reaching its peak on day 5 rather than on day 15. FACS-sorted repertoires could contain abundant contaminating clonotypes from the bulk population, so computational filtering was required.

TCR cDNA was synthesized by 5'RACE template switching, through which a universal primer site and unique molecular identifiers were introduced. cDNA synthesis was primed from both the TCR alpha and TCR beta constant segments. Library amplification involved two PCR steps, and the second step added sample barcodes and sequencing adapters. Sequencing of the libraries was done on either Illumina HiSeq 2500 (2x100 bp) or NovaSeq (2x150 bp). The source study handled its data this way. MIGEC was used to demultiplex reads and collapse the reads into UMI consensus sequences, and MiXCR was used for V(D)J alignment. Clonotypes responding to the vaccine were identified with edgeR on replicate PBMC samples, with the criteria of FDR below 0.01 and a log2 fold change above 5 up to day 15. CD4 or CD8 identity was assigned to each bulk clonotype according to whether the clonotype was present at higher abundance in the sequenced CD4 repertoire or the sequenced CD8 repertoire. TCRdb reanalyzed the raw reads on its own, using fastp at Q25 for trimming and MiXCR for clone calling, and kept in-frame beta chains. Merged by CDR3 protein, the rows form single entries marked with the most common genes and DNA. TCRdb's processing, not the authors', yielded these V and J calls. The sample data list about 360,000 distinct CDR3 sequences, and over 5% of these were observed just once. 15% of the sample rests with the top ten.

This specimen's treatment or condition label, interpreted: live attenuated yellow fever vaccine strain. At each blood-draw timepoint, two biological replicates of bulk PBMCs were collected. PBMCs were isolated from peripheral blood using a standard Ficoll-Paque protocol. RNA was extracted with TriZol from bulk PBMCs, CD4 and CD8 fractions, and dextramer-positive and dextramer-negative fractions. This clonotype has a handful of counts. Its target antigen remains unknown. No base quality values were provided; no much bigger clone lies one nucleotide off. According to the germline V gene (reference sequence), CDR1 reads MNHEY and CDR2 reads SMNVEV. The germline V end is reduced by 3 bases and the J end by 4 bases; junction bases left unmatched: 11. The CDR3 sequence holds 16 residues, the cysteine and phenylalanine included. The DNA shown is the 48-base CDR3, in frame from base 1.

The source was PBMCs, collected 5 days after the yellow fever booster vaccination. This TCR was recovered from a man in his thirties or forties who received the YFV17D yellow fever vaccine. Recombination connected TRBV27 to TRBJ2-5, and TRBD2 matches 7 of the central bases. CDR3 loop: CASSFRSGVPPETQYF. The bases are TGTGCCAGCAGTTTCCGAAGCGGGGTCCCCCCAGAGACCCAGTACTTC.